This T cell receptor beta chain was sequenced during a study of blood T cell repertoires in COVID-19. Study background: The United States, Italy and Spain supplied acute and convalescent COVID-19 samples.

Clones were read by immunoSEQ multiplex PCR, and TCRdb kept only the in-frame ones, dropping some. The table includes 220,000 or so clones, roughly 85% detected once. This receptor was obtained from a man in his fifties or sixties who had recovered from COVID-19. What was sequenced was peripheral blood.

The CDR3 coding sequence is TGCGCCAGCAGCCAAGGGCAGCGAGAGACCCAGTACTTC. Its translation is CASSQGQRETQYF. The chain joins TRBV4-1 to TRBJ2-5, with unresolved D. Germline lookup yields CDR1 MGHRA and CDR2 YSYEKL. The V end was cut by 1 base, the J end by 4 bases, with 7 bases between. The CDR3 spans 13 residues.